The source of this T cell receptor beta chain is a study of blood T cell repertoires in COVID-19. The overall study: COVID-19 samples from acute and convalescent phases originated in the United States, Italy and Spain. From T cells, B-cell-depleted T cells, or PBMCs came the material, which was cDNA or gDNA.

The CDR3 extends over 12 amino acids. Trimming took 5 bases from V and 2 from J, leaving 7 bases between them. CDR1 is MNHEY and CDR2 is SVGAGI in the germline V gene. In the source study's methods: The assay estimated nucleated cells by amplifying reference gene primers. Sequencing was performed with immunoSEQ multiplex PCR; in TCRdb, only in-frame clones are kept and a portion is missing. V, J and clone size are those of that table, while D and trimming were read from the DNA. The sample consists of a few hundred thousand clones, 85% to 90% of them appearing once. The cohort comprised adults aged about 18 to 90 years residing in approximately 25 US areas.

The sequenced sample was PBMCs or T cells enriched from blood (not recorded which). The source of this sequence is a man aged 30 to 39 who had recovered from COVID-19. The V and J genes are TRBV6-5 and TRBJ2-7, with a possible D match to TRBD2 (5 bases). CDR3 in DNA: TGTGCCAGCAGTCCTAGCACCTACGAGCAGTACTTC. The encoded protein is CASSPSTYEQYF.